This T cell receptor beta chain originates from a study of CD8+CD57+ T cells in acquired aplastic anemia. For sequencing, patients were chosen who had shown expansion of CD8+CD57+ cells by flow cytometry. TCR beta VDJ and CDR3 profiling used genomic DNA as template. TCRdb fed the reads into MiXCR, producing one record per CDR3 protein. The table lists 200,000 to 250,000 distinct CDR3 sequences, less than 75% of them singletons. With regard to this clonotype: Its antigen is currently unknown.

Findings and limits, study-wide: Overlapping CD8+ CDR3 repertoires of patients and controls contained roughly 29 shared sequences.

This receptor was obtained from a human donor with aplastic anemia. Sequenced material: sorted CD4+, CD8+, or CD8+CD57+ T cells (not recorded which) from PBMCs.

Here the CDR3 DNA reads TGTGCCAGCAGTGAATTCGAGGGGAGGGCAGATACGCAGTATTTT. As protein: CASSEFEGRADTQYF. V is TRBV25-1 and J is TRBJ2-3; 7 nucleotides align to TRBD2. V was clipped by 1 base and J by 4 bases; unmatched bases: 5. Germline V gene data show CDR1 as MGHDK and CDR2 as SYGVNS. CDR3 length: 15 amino acids.